A selection of T cell receptor beta chains follows, all from one sample in a study of graft-versus-host responses after intestinal transplantation. Their recognized antigens are unknown. This table comes from immunoSEQ multiplex PCR, and its TCRdb copy is limited to in-frame clones, with some not included. The sample includes 45,000 to 60,000 clones, around 90% of them seen just once. The starting material was unstimulated CD4+ T cells sorted from spleen or lymph node cells, obtained before transplant. These receptors all come from a human donor who was the organ donor for an intestinal transplant. Each CDR3 is given with its conserved first and last residue. Each record gives: clone size, V gene, J gene, D gene, CDR3 protein, CDR3 DNA. D genes are given only for firm matches. Not all rows give a size; the values are once, few, many and, for expanded clones, a class.

NA	TRBV19	TRBJ2-6	NA	CASRGGANVLTF	TGTGCCAGTAGGGGAGGGGCCAACGTCCTGACTTTC
once	TRBV7-3	TRBJ2-1	TRBD2	CASSVTSGSDNEQFF	TGTGCCAGCAGCGTTACTAGCGGGAGTGACAATGAGCAGTTCTTC
once	TRBV4-3	TRBJ1-2	TRBD1	CASSRDRGRAHYYGYTF	TGCGCCAGCAGCCGGGACAGGGGGCGCGCCCACTACTATGGCTACACCTTC
NA	TRBV28	TRBJ2-2	NA	CASSFLIGGELFF	TGTGCCAGCAGTTTTTTAATTGGAGGGGAGCTGTTTTTT
NA	TRBV30	TRBJ1-6	NA	CAWSPTHYNSPLHF	TGTGCCTGGAGCCCCACCCACTATAATTCACCCCTCCACTTT
NA	TRBV7-2	TRBJ2-7	NA	CASRPRNRDEQYF	TGTGCCAGCAGGCCCAGAAACCGGGACGAGCAGTACTTC
NA	TRBV23-1	TRBJ1-4	TRBD1	CASSPGQGANNEKLFF	TGCGCCAGCAGCCCGGGACAGGGGGCTAACAATGAAAAACTGTTTTTT
NA	TRBV5-4	TRBJ2-3	NA	CASSPRPLGATDTQYF	TGTGCCAGCAGCCCGCGGCCTTTGGGGGCCACAGATACGCAGTATTTT
NA	TRBV6-5	TRBJ1-1	NA	CASSYEGWNTEAFF	TGTGCCAGCAGTTATGAGGGTTGGAACACTGAAGCTTTCTTT
NA	TRBV5-8	TRBJ2-7	NA	CASSLAGVNDEQYF	TGTGCCAGCAGCTTGGCGGGAGTTAACGACGAGCAGTACTTC
few	TRBV7-9	TRBJ2-7	NA	CASSLVSVYEQYF	TGTGCCAGCAGCTTAGTTTCCGTCTACGAGCAGTACTTC
once	TRBV4-3	TRBJ1-2	NA	CASSQDSYGYTF	TGCGCCAGCAGCCAGGACAGCTATGGCTACACCTTC
NA	TRBV28	TRBJ2-7	NA	CASKQTGLAAYEQYF	TGTGCCAGCAAACAAACGGGACTCGCGGCCTACGAGCAGTACTTC
NA	TRBV27	TRBJ2-2	NA	CASRYDRFGTGELFF	TGTGCCAGCAGGTACGACAGGTTCGGCACCGGGGAGCTGTTTTTT
few	TRBV14	TRBJ2-2	TRBD2	CASSQDLAGGRTGELFF	TGTGCCAGCAGCCAAGATCTAGCGGGAGGGCGCACCGGGGAGCTGTTTTTT
NA	TRBV5-4	TRBJ2-2	TRBD2	CASTTAGVGTGELFF	TGTGCCAGCACCACAGCGGGAGTGGGCACCGGGGAGCTGTTTTTT
NA	TRBV15	TRBJ2-5	TRBD2	CATAGTSGAGETQYF	TGTGCCACCGCCGGGACTAGCGGAGCCGGGGAGACCCAGTACTTC
once	TRBV11-2	TRBJ2-6	TRBD1	CASSRTGDSGANVLTF	TGTGCCAGCAGCCGGACAGGGGACTCTGGGGCCAACGTCCTGACTTTC
once	TRBV4-2	TRBJ1-3	NA	CASSQTGLPGNTIYF	TGTGCCAGCAGCCAAACAGGGTTACCTGGAAACACCATATATTTT
NA	TRBV19	TRBJ2-7	NA	CASKGGYEQYF	TGTGCCAGTAAAGGGGGCTACGAGCAGTACTTC
NA	TRBV28	TRBJ2-7	NA	CASSFNPSGSEQYF	TGTGCCAGCAGTTTTAACCCCAGTGGTAGCGAGCAGTACTTC
NA	TRBV28	TRBJ1-1	NA	CASTPTWRGLGTEAFF	TGTGCCAGCACCCCTACGTGGCGGGGGCTAGGGACTGAAGCTTTCTTT
once	TRBV30	TRBJ2-3	NA	CAWNRASSTDTQYF	TGTGCCTGGAATAGGGCAAGTAGCACAGATACGCAGTATTTT
NA	TRBV7-2	TRBJ1-6	NA	CASSLETENSPLHF	TGTGCCAGCAGCCTAGAGACGGAGAATTCACCCCTCCACTTT
NA	TRBV28	TRBJ1-2	TRBD1	CASSSDRGLRGYTF	TGTGCCAGCAGTTCCGATAGGGGGCTCAGGGGCTACACCTTC
NA	TRBV19	TRBJ2-2	TRBD2	CASSGRNTGELFF	TGTGCCTCTAGCGGGAGGAACACCGGGGAGCTGTTTTTT
NA	TRBV7-2	TRBJ1-1	NA	CASSKVVGMNTEAFF	TGTGCCAGCAGCAAGGTAGTGGGAATGAACACTGAAGCTTTCTTT
once	TRBV9	TRBJ2-5	NA	CASSVYGTSKTQYF	TGTGCCAGCAGCGTATACGGGACGTCAAAGACCCAGTACTTC
NA	TRBV2	TRBJ1-5	TRBD1	CASRRTGNQPQHF	TGTGCCAGCAGACGGACAGGGAATCAGCCCCAGCATTTT
NA	TRBV28	TRBJ2-5	TRBD1	CASSTGGRETQYF	TGTGCCAGCAGTACAGGGGGTCGGGAGACCCAGTACTTC
NA	TRBV7-2	TRBJ1-2	NA	CASSFSHRDSYGYTF	TGTGCCAGCAGCTTTTCACATCGGGACTCCTATGGCTACACCTTC
NA	TRBV10-3	TRBJ2-3	TRBD2	CAIRLASTDTQYF	TGTGCCATCAGACTAGCGAGCACAGATACGCAGTATTTT
once	TRBV5-3	TRBJ1-2	NA	CARRIAGEKNYGYTF	TGTGCCAGAAGGATCGCAGGGGAGAAGAACTATGGCTACACCTTC
NA	TRBV28	TRBJ2-3	TRBD2	CASSSGGGTDTQYF	TGTGCCAGCAGCAGCGGGGGGGGCACAGATACGCAGTATTTT
NA	TRBV4-1	TRBJ2-1	TRBD2	CASSQESTSLYNEQFF	TGCGCCAGCAGCCAAGAATCGACTAGCCTATACAATGAGCAGTTCTTC
NA	TRBV4-1	TRBJ2-3	TRBD2	CASSQTISGSTDTQYF	TGCGCCAGCAGCCAAACTATTAGCGGGAGCACAGATACGCAGTATTTT
NA	TRBV28	TRBJ2-2	TRBD1	CASSLWRRGPGELFF	TGTGCCAGCAGTTTATGGCGCAGGGGGCCCGGGGAGCTGTTTTTT
NA	TRBV28	TRBJ2-1	TRBD2	CASRGTSEYNEQFF	TGTGCCAGCAGGGGGACTAGCGAATACAATGAGCAGTTCTTC
NA	TRBV6-5	TRBJ1-2	NA	CASSYQDGYTF	TGTGCCAGCAGTTACCAGGATGGCTACACCTTC
NA	TRBV7-9	TRBJ2-7	NA	CASSPLQGRQYF	TGTGCCAGCAGCCCACTACAGGGACGGCAGTACTTC
NA	TRBV19	TRBJ1-2	TRBD1	CASKETGGKWGYTF	TGTGCCAGCAAAGAAACAGGGGGCAAATGGGGCTACACCTTC
NA	TRBV4-2	TRBJ2-2	TRBD2	CASSYGTSGNTGELFF	TGTGCCAGCAGCTATGGGACTAGCGGGAACACCGGGGAGCTGTTTTTT
NA	TRBV5-4	TRBJ1-2	NA	CASSLGGYGYTF	TGTGCCAGCAGCTTGGGGGGCTATGGCTACACCTTC
once	TRBV28	TRBJ2-5	NA	CASLDQETQYF	TGTGCCAGCTTGGACCAAGAGACCCAGTACTTC